This T cell receptor beta chain was found in a study of long-term antiretroviral therapy in people with HIV. The study's findings and limits: Following ART, diversity rose but still fell short of transplant donor controls. Pre-ART expanded clones dominated the repertoire at every time point. HIV repertoires covered narrower CDR3 length ranges than controls did.

immunoSEQ v3.0 was run at survey level. The repertoire was sequenced with immunoSEQ multiplex PCR; TCRdb's copy has only in-frame clones and lacks some. The sample shows 15,000 to 20,000 clones, around nine tenths of them seen only once. As regards this clone: Its antigen remains unidentified.

Per germline, CDR1 GTSNPN and CDR2 SVGIG (reference sequence). The V and J ends lost 4 bases and 1 base respectively, with 10 bases between them. The CDR3 covers 14 residues. The chain couples TRBV30 to TRBJ2-2; D perhaps matches TRBD1 (5 bases). This TCR derives from a man in his forties or fifties with HIV. Here the sequenced sample was unsorted PBMCs, taken 6.9 years after starting antiretroviral therapy. The CDR3 region has the DNA TGTGCCTGGAATTTTGGACAGAACACCGGGGAGCTGTTTTTT. It is translated as CAWNFGQNTGELFF.